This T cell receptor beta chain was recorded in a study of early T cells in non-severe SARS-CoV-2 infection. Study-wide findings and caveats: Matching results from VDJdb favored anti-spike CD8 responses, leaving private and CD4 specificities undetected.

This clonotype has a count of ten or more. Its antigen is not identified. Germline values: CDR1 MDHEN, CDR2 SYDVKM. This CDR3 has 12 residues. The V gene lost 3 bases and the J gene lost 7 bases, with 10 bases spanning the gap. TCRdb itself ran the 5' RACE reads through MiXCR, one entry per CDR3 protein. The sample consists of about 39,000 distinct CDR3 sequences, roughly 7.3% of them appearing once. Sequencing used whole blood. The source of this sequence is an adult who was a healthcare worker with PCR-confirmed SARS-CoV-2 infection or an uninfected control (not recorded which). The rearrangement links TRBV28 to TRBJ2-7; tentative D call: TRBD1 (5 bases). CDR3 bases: TGTGCCAGCAGTTTGGGGTCAGGGGAGCAGTACTTC. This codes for CASSLGSGEQYF.